This T cell receptor (beta chain) was identified in a study of T cell changes during pregnancy in multiple sclerosis. After removal of 9 bases from V and 10 bases from J, the junction contained 6 bases not matched to a gene. The CDR3 has 12 amino acids. CDR1 is SNHLY and CDR2 is FYNNEI in the germline V gene. Only in-frame clones appear in the TCRdb table, and some are missing; sequencing was by immunoSEQ multiplex PCR. This table has 40,000 to 45,000 clones, roughly 87% appearing once. The clonotype was recovered from a female donor with multiple sclerosis, enrolled in a pregnancy study. Sequencing used CD4+ T cells from peripheral blood mononuclear cells, obtained in the first trimester of pregnancy. The chain is built from TRBV2 and TRBJ2-1; TRBD2 aligns across 10 bases. CDR3 sequence (DNA): TGTGCCAGTGGACTAGCGGCCGGGGAGCAGTTCTTC. This encodes CASGLAAGEQFF.